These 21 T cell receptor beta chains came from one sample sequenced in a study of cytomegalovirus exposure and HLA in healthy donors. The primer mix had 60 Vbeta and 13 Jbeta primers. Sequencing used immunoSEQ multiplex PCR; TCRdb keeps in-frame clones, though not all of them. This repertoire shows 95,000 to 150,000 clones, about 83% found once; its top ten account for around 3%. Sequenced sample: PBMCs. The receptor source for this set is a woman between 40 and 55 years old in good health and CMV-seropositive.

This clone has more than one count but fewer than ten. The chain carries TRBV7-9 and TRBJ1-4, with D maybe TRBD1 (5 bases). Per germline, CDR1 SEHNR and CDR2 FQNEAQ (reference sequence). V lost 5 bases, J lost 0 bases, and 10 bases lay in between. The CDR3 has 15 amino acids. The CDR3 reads CASSPDSATNEKLFF. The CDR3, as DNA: TGTGCCAGCAGCCCCGACAGTGCAACTAATGAAAAACTGTTTTTT.

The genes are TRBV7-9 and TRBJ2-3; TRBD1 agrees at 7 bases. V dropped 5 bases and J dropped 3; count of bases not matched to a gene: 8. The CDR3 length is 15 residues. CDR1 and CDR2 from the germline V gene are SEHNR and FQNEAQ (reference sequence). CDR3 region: CASSPMTGSTDTQYF. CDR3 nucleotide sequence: TGTGCCAGCAGCCCGATGACAGGGAGTACAGATACGCAGTATTTT.

The CDR3 DNA follows: TGCGCCAGCAGCCTTATAGCGGGAGAGGCCTCCTACGAGCAGTACTTC. Translating gives CASSLIAGEASYEQYF. The chain has TRBV4-1 and TRBJ2-7; TRBD2 matches 9 bases. The J segment lost 0 bases and the V segment lost 4 bases, leaving 7 bases of the junction unmatched. This CDR3 region has 16 residues. CDR1 is MGHRA and CDR2 is YSYEKL in the germline V gene.

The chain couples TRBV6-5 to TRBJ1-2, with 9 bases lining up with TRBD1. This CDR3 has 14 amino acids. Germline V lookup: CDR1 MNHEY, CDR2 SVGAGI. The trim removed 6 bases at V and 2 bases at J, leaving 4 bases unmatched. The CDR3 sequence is CASRQDRGNYGYTF. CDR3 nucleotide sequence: TGTGCCAGCAGACAGGACAGGGGAAACTATGGCTACACCTTC.

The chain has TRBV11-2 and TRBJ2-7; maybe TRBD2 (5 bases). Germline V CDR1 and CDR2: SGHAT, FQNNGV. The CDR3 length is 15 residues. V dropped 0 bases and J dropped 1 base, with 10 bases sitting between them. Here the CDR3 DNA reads TGTGCCAGCAGCTTAGAACGGGGAGATTCCTACGAGCAGTACTTC. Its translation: CASSLERGDSYEQYF.

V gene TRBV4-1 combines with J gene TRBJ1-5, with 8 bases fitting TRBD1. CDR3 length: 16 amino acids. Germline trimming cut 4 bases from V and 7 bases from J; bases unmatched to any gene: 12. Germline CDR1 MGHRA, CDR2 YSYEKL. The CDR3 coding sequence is TGCGCCAGCAGCCTTAGGAGGGGACAGGAGGACCAGCCCCAGCATTTT. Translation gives CASSLRRGQEDQPQHF.

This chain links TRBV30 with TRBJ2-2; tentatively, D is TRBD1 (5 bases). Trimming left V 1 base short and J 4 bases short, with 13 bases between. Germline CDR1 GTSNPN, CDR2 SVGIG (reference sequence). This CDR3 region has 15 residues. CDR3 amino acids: CAWSDLTGVTGELFF. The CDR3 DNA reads TGTGCCTGGAGTGACCTCACAGGAGTCACCGGGGAGCTGTTTTTT.

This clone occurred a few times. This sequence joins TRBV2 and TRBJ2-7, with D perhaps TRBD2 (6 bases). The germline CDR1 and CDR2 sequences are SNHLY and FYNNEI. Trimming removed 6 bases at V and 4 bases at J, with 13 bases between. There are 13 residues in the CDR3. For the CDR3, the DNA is TGTGCCAGCAGCCAGGGACTTTTTTACGAGCAGTACTTC. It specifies CASSQGLFYEQYF.

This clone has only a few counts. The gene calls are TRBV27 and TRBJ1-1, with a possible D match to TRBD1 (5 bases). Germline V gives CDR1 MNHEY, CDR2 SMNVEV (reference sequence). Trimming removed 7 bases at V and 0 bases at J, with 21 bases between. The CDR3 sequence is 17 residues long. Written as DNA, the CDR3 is TGTGCCAGCAAGAGAACAGGACGCTCCCCTCTGAACACTGAAGCTTTCTTT. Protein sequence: CASKRTGRSPLNTEAFF.

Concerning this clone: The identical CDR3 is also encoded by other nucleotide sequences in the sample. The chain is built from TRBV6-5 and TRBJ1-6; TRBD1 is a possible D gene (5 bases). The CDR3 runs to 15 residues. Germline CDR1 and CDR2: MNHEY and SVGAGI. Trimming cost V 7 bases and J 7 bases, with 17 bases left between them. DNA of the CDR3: TGTGCCAGCACGAAACGGGGGGTGGTAAATTCACCCCTCCACTTT. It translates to CASTKRGVVNSPLHF.

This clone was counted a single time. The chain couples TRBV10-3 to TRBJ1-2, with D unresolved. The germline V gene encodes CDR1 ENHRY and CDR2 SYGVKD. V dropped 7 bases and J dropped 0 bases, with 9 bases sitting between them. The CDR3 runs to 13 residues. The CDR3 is CAINVGANYGYTF. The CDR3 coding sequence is TGTGCCATCAACGTCGGGGCTAACTATGGCTACACCTTC.

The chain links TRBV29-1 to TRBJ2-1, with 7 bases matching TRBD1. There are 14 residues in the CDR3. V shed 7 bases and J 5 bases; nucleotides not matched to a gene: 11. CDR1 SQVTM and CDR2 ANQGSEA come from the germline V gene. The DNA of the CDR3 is TGCAGCGCCCCAAGGGGGCGGGCAGACAATGAGCAGTTCTTC. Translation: CSAPRGRADNEQFF.

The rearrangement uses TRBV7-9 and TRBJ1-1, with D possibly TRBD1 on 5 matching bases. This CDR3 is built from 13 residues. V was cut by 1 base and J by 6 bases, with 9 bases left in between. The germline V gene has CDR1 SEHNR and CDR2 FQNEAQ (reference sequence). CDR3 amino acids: CASSLETAPEAFF. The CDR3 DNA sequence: TGTGCCAGCAGCTTAGAGACAGCCCCTGAAGCTTTCTTT.

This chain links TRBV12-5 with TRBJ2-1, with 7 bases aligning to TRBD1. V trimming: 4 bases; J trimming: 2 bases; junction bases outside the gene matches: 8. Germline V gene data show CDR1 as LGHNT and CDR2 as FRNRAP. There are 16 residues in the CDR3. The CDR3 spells CASGWTGQDAYNEQFF. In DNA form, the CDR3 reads TGTGCTAGTGGTTGGACCGGACAGGACGCCTACAATGAGCAGTTCTTC. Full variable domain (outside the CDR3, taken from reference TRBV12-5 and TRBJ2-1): DARVTQTPRHKVTEMGQEVTMRCQPILGHNTVFWYRQTMMQGLELLAYFRNRAPLDDSGMPKDRFSAEMPDATLATLKIQPSEPRDSAVYFCASGWTGQDAYNEQFFGPGTRLTVL.

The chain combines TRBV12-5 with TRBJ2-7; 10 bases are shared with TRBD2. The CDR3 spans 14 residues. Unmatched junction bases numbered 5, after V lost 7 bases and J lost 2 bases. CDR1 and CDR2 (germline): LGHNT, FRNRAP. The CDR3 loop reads CASALSGGAYEQYF. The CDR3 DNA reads TGTGCTAGTGCCCTCAGCGGGGGGGCCTACGAGCAGTACTTC.

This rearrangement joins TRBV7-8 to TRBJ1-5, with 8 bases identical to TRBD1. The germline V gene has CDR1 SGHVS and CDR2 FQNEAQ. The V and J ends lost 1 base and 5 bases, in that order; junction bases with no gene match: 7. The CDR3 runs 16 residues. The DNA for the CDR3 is TGTGCCAGCAGCTTAGGGACAGGGCTCTGGGATCAGCCCCAGCATTTT. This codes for CASSLGTGLWDQPQHF.

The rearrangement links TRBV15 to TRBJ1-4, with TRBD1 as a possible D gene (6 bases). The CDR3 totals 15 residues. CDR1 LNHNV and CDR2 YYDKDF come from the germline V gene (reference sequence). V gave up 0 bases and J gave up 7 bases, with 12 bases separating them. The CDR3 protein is CATSRERGAREKLFF. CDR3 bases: TGTGCCACCAGCAGAGAACGGGGGGCACGTGAAAAACTGTTTTTT.

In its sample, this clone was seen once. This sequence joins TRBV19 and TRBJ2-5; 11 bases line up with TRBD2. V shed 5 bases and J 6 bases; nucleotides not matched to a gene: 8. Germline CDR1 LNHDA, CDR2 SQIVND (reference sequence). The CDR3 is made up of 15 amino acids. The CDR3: CASSSTGTSGQTQYF. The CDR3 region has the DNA TGTGCCAGTAGTTCTACCGGGACTAGCGGCCAGACCCAGTACTTC.

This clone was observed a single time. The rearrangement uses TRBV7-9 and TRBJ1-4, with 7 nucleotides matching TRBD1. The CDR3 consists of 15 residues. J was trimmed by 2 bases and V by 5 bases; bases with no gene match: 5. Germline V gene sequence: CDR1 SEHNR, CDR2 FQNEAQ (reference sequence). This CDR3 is CASSLKTGTNEKLFF. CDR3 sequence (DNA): TGTGCCAGCAGCCTTAAGACAGGGACTAATGAAAAACTGTTTTTT.

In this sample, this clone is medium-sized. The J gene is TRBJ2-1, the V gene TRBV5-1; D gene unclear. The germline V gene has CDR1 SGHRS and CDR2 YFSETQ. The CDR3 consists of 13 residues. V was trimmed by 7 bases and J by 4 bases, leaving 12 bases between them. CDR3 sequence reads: CASEHPIYNEQFF. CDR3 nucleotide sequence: TGCGCCAGCGAACACCCGATTTACAATGAGCAGTTCTTC.

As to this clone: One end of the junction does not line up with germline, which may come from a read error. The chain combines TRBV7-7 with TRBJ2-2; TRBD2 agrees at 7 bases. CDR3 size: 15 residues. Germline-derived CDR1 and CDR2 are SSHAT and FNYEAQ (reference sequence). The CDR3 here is CASSLGGRKSGELFF. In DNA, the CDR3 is TGTGCTAGCAGCTTAGGCGGGAGAAAATCCGGGGAGCTGTTTTTT. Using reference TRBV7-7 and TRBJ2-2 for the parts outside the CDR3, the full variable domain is GAGVSQSPRYKVTKRGQDVTLRCDPISSHATLYWYQQALGQGPEFLTYFNYEAQPDKSGLPSDRFSAERPEGSISTLTIQRTEQRDSAMYRCASSLGGRKSGELFFGEGSRLTVL.